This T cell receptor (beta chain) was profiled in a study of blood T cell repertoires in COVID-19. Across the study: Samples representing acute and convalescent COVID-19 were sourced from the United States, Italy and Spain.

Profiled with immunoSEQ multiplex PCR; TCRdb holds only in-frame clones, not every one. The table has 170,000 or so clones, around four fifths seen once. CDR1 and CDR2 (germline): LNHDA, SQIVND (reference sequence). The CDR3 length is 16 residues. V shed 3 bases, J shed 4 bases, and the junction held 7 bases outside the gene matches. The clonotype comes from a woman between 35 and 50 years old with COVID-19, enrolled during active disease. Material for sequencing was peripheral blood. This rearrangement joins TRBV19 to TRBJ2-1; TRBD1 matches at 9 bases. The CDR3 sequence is CASSIRAGQGYNEQFF. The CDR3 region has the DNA TGTGCCAGTAGTATCAGGGCGGGACAGGGTTACAATGAGCAGTTCTTC.